What follows describes a single T cell receptor beta chain. Trimming at V came to 5 bases and at J to 5 bases, leaving 7 bases not matched to a gene. The germline V gene has CDR1 LGHDT and CDR2 YNNKEL (reference sequence). The CDR3 loop spans 14 amino acids. The data derive from a study of spatial heterogeneity in lung cancer. Indicated time point: blood at routine non-recurrence follow-up after resection. No cell sorting; template was whole RNA from tumor, lung tissue or PBMC. MiXCR, run by TCRdb on the 5' RACE reads, gives a single entry per CDR3 protein. The data contain about 120,000 distinct CDR3 sequences, 10% to 15% of them singletons.

The sequence was obtained from a male donor with early-stage non-small cell lung cancer. The chain combines TRBV3-1 with TRBJ1-1; 8 positions agree with TRBD1. This specimen consisted of PBMCs, obtained at follow-up. CDR3 nucleotides: TGTGCCAGCAGCACAGGACAGGGAGGGACTGAAGCTTTCTTT. As protein: CASSTGQGGTEAFF.